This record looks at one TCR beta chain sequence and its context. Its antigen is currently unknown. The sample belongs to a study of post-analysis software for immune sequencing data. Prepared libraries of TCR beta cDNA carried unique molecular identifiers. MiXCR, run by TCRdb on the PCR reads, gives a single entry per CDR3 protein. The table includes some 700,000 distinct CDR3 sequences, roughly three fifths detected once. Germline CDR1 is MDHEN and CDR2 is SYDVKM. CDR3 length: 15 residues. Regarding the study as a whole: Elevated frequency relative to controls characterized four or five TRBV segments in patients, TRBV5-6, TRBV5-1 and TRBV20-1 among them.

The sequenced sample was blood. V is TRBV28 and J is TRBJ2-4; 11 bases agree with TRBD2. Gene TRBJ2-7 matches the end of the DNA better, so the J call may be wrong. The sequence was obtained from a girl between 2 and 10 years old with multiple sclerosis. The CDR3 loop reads CASSLGLAAAYEQYF. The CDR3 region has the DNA TGTGCCAGCAGTTTGGGACTAGCGGCCGCCTACGAGCAGTACTTC.